The source of this T cell receptor beta chain is a study of CD8 T cells in Susac syndrome. Study-level background: Treatment at blood withdrawal was none, corticosteroids, or intravenous immunoglobulin alone in Susac syndrome patients.

About this clonotype: Its antigen is still unknown.

The authors reverse transcribed roughly 0.5 to 1 ug RNA with random hexamers. TCRdb called the immunoSEQ multiplex PCR reads again in MiXCR, with one record for every CDR3 protein. The data hold 150,000 or so distinct CDR3 sequences, with about 96% observed a single time. Study observations and caveats: Repertoires of Susac syndrome CD4+ T cells lacked clonal expansion.

CDR1 and CDR2 (germline): DFQATT, SNEGSKA (reference sequence). CDR3 length: 13 amino acids. Trimming left V 3 bases short and J 7 bases short, with 13 bases between. From blood CD8+ and CD4+ T cells, TCR beta sequences were generated. FACS was used to enrich TEMRA cells, whereas the CD8+ and CD4+ T cells were obtained by negative isolation. The chain recombines TRBV20-1 with TRBJ1-5; D ambiguous. The sequenced sample was CD4+ T cells from PBMCs. This sequence originates from a human donor with Susac syndrome. Here the CDR3 DNA reads TGCAGTGCTAGTGGGTCCCCCGAACAGCCCCAGCATTTT. Translating it yields CSASGSPEQPQHF.